The rows below give T cell receptor beta chains drawn from one sample of a study of blood T cell repertoires in COVID-19. Using immunoSEQ multiplex PCR, the repertoire was profiled, and TCRdb retains in-frame clones only, with some absent. The sample holds 100,000 to 150,000 clones; approximately 85% are singletons and the top ten take 20% to 30%. Sequences were obtained from peripheral blood. The receptor source for this set is a woman older than 75 with acute or convalescent COVID-19. CDR3s include the opening cysteine and the closing phenylalanine or tryptophan. D genes are given only for firm matches. Only some rows state a clone size, as once, few, many or a class for expanded clones.

J gene: TRBJ1-2; clone size: once; D gene: TRBD1; V gene: TRBV5-1; CDR3 DNA: TGCGCCAGCAGCTTGGATGGACAGGGGGCGCGTGGCTACACCTTC; CDR3 protein: CASSLDGQGARGYTF
J gene: TRBJ1-1; clone size: -; D gene: -; V gene: TRBV6-5; CDR3 DNA: TGTGCCAGCAGCGTAGAAATGAACACTGAAGCTTTCTTT; CDR3 protein: CASSVEMNTEAFF
J gene: TRBJ1-6; clone size: -; D gene: TRBD1; V gene: TRBV15; CDR3 DNA: TGTGCCACCAGCAGACTTCCGGGACAGGGGAATTCACCCCTCCACTTT; CDR3 protein: CATSRLPGQGNSPLHF
J gene: TRBJ2-1; clone size: -; D gene: TRBD2; V gene: TRBV5-4; CDR3 DNA: TGTGCCAGCAGCGGGACTAGCCGGGGCACCAATGAGCAGTTCTTC; CDR3 protein: CASSGTSRGTNEQFF
J gene: TRBJ2-1; clone size: -; D gene: TRBD2; V gene: TRBV18; CDR3 DNA: TGTGCCAGCTCACCACCTCCCGGGACTAGTGTTCCCGGGTTCTTC; CDR3 protein: CASSPPPGTSVPGFF
J gene: TRBJ1-5; clone size: -; D gene: -; V gene: TRBV5-8; CDR3 DNA: TGTGCCAGCAGCGCCGAGGGACTGAACCTCCTGCAGCCCCAGCATTTT; CDR3 protein: CASSAEGLNLLQPQHF
J gene: TRBJ1-3; clone size: -; D gene: -; V gene: TRBV9; CDR3 DNA: TGTGCCAGCAGCGTAGCGGGAGTCTCTGGAAACACCATATATTTT; CDR3 protein: CASSVAGVSGNTIYF
J gene: TRBJ2-7; clone size: -; D gene: TRBD2; V gene: TRBV4-2; CDR3 DNA: TGTGCCAGCAGCCAAGAGTTAGCGGGTGGCACCTACGAGCAGTACTTC; CDR3 protein: CASSQELAGGTYEQYF
J gene: TRBJ2-7; clone size: -; D gene: TRBD1; V gene: TRBV5-1; CDR3 DNA: TGCGCCAGCCAGATAGGGACAGGGGACCACGAGCAGTACTTC; CDR3 protein: CASQIGTGDHEQYF
J gene: TRBJ1-2; clone size: -; D gene: TRBD1; V gene: TRBV7-9; CDR3 DNA: TGTGCCAGCGGAGGGGGCGGCGGGATATCGTCGGGCTACACCTTC; CDR3 protein: CASGGGGGISSGYTF
J gene: TRBJ2-3; clone size: -; D gene: -; V gene: TRBV7-9; CDR3 DNA: TGTGCCAGCACTCCTCATACGCAGTATTTT; CDR3 protein: CASTPHTQYF
J gene: TRBJ2-3; clone size: -; D gene: -; V gene: TRBV29-1; CDR3 DNA: TGCAGCGTTGGAAGGCTAGCCTCGGGCGCAGATACGCAGTATTTT; CDR3 protein: CSVGRLASGADTQYF
J gene: TRBJ2-7; clone size: -; D gene: TRBD1; V gene: TRBV7-2; CDR3 DNA: TGTGCCAGCAGCACGGGGACAGGGCGGTTCGAGCAGTACTTC; CDR3 protein: CASSTGTGRFEQYF
J gene: TRBJ2-1; clone size: -; D gene: -; V gene: TRBV5-1; CDR3 DNA: TGCGCCAGCAGCCCAGGTGGGGTGCAACGGGGGCAGTTCTTC; CDR3 protein: CASSPGGVQRGQFF
J gene: TRBJ2-5; clone size: -; D gene: TRBD1; V gene: TRBV28; CDR3 DNA: TGTGCCAGCAGTGCTACAGGGGGCTTGGTGAAGACCCAGTACTTC; CDR3 protein: CASSATGGLVKTQYF
J gene: TRBJ2-5; clone size: -; D gene: -; V gene: TRBV7-2; CDR3 DNA: TGTGCCAGCAGGAAGGAGGGGACCATCCAAGAGACCCAGTACTTC; CDR3 protein: CASRKEGTIQETQYF
J gene: TRBJ1-1; clone size: -; D gene: TRBD1; V gene: TRBV18; CDR3 DNA: TGTGCCAGCTCCCCCGCAGGGGGAAACGCTTTCTTT; CDR3 protein: CASSPAGGNAFF
J gene: TRBJ2-1; clone size: few; D gene: TRBD1; V gene: TRBV24-1; CDR3 DNA: TGTGCCACCAAGGGACAGGGAGAAAACAATGAGCAGTTCTTC; CDR3 protein: CATKGQGENNEQFF
J gene: TRBJ2-5; clone size: -; D gene: -; V gene: TRBV6-5; CDR3 DNA: TGTGCCAGCACCCGGAAGTCGGCAGGGGAAGAGACCCAGTACTTC; CDR3 protein: CASTRKSAGEETQYF
J gene: TRBJ1-2; clone size: -; D gene: TRBD1; V gene: TRBV7-2; CDR3 DNA: TGTGCCAGCAGCTTAGGAGTGGACAGGCTCTATGGCTACACCTTC; CDR3 protein: CASSLGVDRLYGYTF
J gene: TRBJ1-2; clone size: -; D gene: -; V gene: TRBV19; CDR3 DNA: TGTGCCAGTAGTATAGGGCCAGGCAGTAACTATGGCTACACCTTC; CDR3 protein: CASSIGPGSNYGYTF
J gene: TRBJ2-3; clone size: once; D gene: -; V gene: TRBV28; CDR3 DNA: TGTGCCAGCAGTTTAGGCCATGAGACAGGATCGTCGGATACGCAGTATTTT; CDR3 protein: CASSLGHETGSSDTQYF
J gene: TRBJ2-3; clone size: -; D gene: TRBD1; V gene: TRBV6-5; CDR3 DNA: TGTGCCAGCAGTAGAGTTGGGACAGTCACAGATACGCAGTATTTT; CDR3 protein: CASSRVGTVTDTQYF
J gene: TRBJ1-2; clone size: once; D gene: -; V gene: TRBV28; CDR3 DNA: TGTGCCAGCAGTACAGGACAGCTCTATGGCTACACCTTC; CDR3 protein: CASSTGQLYGYTF
J gene: TRBJ1-2; clone size: few; D gene: -; V gene: TRBV6-2/TRBV6-3; CDR3 DNA: TGTGCCAGCAGTTACCCAGATAGCTTCTATGGCTACACCTTC; CDR3 protein: CASSYPDSFYGYTF
J gene: TRBJ2-7; clone size: -; D gene: TRBD1; V gene: TRBV27; CDR3 DNA: TGTGCCAGCAGTCCTCGACAGGGGGTAACCTACGAGCAGTACTTC; CDR3 protein: CASSPRQGVTYEQYF
J gene: TRBJ1-1; clone size: -; D gene: TRBD1; V gene: TRBV7-9; CDR3 DNA: TGTGCCAGCAGCTATTCAGGGGGCGGTGGGATTTCTGAAGCTTTCTTT; CDR3 protein: CASSYSGGGGISEAFF
J gene: TRBJ1-1; clone size: -; D gene: -; V gene: TRBV6-5; CDR3 DNA: TGTGCCAGCGTTAAGGGGTTGTTTAGGAACACTGAAGCTTTCTTT; CDR3 protein: CASVKGLFRNTEAFF
J gene: TRBJ1-2; clone size: -; D gene: -; V gene: TRBV12-3/TRBV12-4; CDR3 DNA: TGTGCCAGCAGTTTGGGGCAGGGTCGGGGCTACACCTTC; CDR3 protein: CASSLGQGRGYTF
J gene: TRBJ1-5; clone size: -; D gene: TRBD1; V gene: TRBV7-8; CDR3 DNA: TGTGCCAGCAGCTTAGTGCAGGGGGATCAGCCCCAGCATTTT; CDR3 protein: CASSLVQGDQPQHF
J gene: TRBJ1-2; clone size: -; D gene: TRBD1; V gene: TRBV19; CDR3 DNA: TGTGCCAGTACCCCGGGCAGGGGGATTTGGGGCTACACCTTC; CDR3 protein: CASTPGRGIWGYTF
J gene: TRBJ2-2; clone size: -; D gene: -; V gene: TRBV15; CDR3 DNA: TGTGCCACCAGCCGAGTTATACGAGTGGCCGGGGAGCTGTTTTTT; CDR3 protein: CATSRVIRVAGELFF
J gene: TRBJ1-1; clone size: few; D gene: -; V gene: TRBV10-3; CDR3 DNA: TGTGCCATCCGCCGGGGGGGGACTGAAGCTTTCTTT; CDR3 protein: CAIRRGGTEAFF